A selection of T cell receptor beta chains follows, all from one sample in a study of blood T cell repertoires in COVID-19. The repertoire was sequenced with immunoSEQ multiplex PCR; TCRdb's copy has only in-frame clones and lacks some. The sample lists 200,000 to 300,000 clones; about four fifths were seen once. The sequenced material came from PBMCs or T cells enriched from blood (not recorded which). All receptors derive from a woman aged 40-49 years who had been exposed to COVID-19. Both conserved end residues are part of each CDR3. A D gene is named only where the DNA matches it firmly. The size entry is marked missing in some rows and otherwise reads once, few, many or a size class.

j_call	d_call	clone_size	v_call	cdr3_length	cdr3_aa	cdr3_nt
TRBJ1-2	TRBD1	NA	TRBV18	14	CASSPGQGGYGYTF	TGTGCCAGCTCCCCAGGACAGGGAGGCTATGGCTACACCTTC
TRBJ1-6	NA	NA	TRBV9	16	CASSSTGNLDNSPLHF	TGTGCCAGCAGCTCAACAGGGAATCTCGATAATTCACCCCTCCACTTT
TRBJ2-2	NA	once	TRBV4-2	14	CASSQGNTAGELFF	TGTGCCAGCAGCCAAGGAAATACAGCCGGGGAGCTGTTTTTT
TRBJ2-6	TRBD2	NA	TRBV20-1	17	CSASRLAGSSGANVLTF	TGCAGTGCTAGTCGACTAGCGGGGTCCTCTGGGGCCAACGTCCTGACTTTC
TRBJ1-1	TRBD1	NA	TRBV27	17	CASSLMPGGVMNTEAFF	TGTGCCAGCAGTTTAATGCCAGGGGGCGTCATGAACACTGAAGCTTTCTTT
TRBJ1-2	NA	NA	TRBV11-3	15	CASSEQTGYNYGYTF	TGTGCCAGCAGCGAGCAGACAGGATATAACTATGGCTACACCTTC
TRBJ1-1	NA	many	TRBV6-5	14	CASSRLGGDTEAFF	TGTGCCAGCAGTCGTTTGGGGGGAGACACTGAAGCTTTCTTT
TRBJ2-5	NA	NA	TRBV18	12	CASSPSEETQYF	TGTGCCAGCTCACCTTCGGAAGAGACCCAGTACTTC
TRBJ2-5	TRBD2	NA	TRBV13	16	CASTFPGLAFSETQYF	TGTGCCAGCACCTTTCCGGGACTAGCGTTTTCGGAGACCCAGTACTTC
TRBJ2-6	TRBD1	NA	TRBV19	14	CASSHRQGVNVLTF	TGTGCCAGTAGTCACCGACAGGGAGTCAACGTCCTGACTTTC